This TCR beta chain was found in a study of low-dose radiotherapy and immunotherapy resistance in tumors. The donors' treatment consisted of nivolumab, ipilimumab, aspirin, low-dose cyclophosphamide and low-dose radiotherapy. This clonotype was observed a handful of times. Priming of first-strand cDNA relied on TRAV- and TRBV-specific primers (covering alpha and beta chains). Amplification of TCRs used a constant-region primer and V-primer adapter for roughly 18 PCR cycles. TCRdb used MiXCR to reprocess the reads, holding one entry per CDR3 protein. Of 10,000 to 15,000 distinct CDR3 sequences detected, roughly 60% appear once; the ten largest clones hold over 6%. V was cut by 4 bases and J by 0 bases, with 7 bases left in between. Germline V gene lookup returns CDR1 MDHEN and CDR2 SYDVKM. There are 13 residues in the CDR3.

The V gene is TRBV28, the J gene TRBJ2-7; D unresolved. The TCR originated in a human donor with advanced metastatic prostate, ovarian, gallbladder or colorectal cancer (not recorded which). This table probably holds off-target reads from a library built for another chain. Written as DNA, the CDR3 is TGTGCCAGCAGTTCCCACCGCTCCTACGAGCAGTACTTC. This gives the protein CASSSHRSYEQYF.